Reported below is one T cell receptor beta chain. The data were obtained in a study of response to subunit inactivated influenza vaccine. The CDR3 has 12 amino acids. The V gene end was trimmed by 8 bases and the J gene end by 3 bases; junction bases not matched to a gene: 5. Germline CDR1 reads DFQATT; CDR2 reads SNEGSKA (reference sequence). TCRdb used MiXCR to reprocess the RT-PCR reads, holding one entry per CDR3 protein. Found here are roughly 710,000 distinct CDR3 sequences, around 15% of them singletons; the top ten hold 7.6%. The clonotype originates from a man aged 45-65 years who received an inactivated influenza vaccine. Sequenced material: PBMCs from blood, taken 14 to 15 days before vaccination. The chain is built from TRBV20-1 and TRBJ2-3; 7 positions agree with TRBD1. The CDR3 region has the DNA TGCAGTTTCGAGGGGGCAACAGATACGCAGTATTTT. Translating gives CSFEGATDTQYF.